One and the same sample provided the 9 T cell receptor beta chains below, sequenced in a study of shared clonotypes between healthy human individuals (dated by TCRdb to 2019 to 2021). Libraries were prepared through the immunoSEQ multiplex PCR assay. The source is immuneACCESS, and TCRdb retained only in-frame sequences with V and J called. Part of the clones is not carried over; for the studies checked, unresolved V genes explain less than half of this, and the remainder is unexplained. This sample has over 2 million clones in its table, and 85% to 95% of those were observed once. The ten largest clones represent roughly 1.1% of the sample. CD8 naive samples were obtained by positive selection for CCR7 among CD45RO-negative cells, yielding a CD45RA+CCR7+ population from which TemRA cells were excluded. The specimen was naive CD8+ T cells sorted from blood. Read against the paper, the sample's cell subset or site label means: CD45RA+CCR7+. The source of these receptors is a man between 18 and 29 years old in good health.

The rearrangement links TRBV2 to TRBJ2-7; no reliable D call. The CDR3 consists of 14 residues. The ends were cut back, 1 base at V and 2 bases at J, with 9 bases in the middle. The germline V gene encodes CDR1 SNHLY and CDR2 FYNNEI. In DNA form, the CDR3 reads TGTGCCAGCAGTGAAGTGGCAGGTCCCTACGAGCAGTACTTC. This codes for CASSEVAGPYEQYF. Filled out from reference TRBV2 and TRBJ2-7, the complete variable domain reads EPEVTQTPSHQVTQMGQEVILRCVPISNHLYFYWYRQILGQKVEFLVSFYNNEISEKSEIFDDQFSVERPDGSNFTLKIRSTKLEDSAMYFCASSEVAGPYEQYFGPGTRLTVT.

The rearrangement uses TRBV27 and TRBJ2-7; D remains unclear. The CDR3 covers 15 residues. V gave up 6 bases and J gave up 4 bases, with 19 bases separating them. The germline V gene encodes CDR1 MNHEY and CDR2 SMNVEV (reference sequence). The CDR3 sequence: CASREIGVLGYEQYF. The CDR3 region has the DNA TGTGCCAGCAGGGAGATCGGTGTTCTGGGATACGAGCAGTACTTC.

The J gene is TRBJ2-7, the V gene TRBV18, with 8 bases aligning to TRBD1. The CDR3 has 16 residues. V lost 5 bases, J lost 5 bases, and 14 bases stayed unmatched. Germline CDR1 reads KGHSH; CDR2 reads LQKENI. CDR3 sequence reads: CASSSLPGQVLDEQYF. The CDR3 coding sequence is TGTGCCAGCTCATCACTTCCGGGACAGGTACTGGACGAGCAGTACTTC.

Remarks on this clone: This sample includes further DNA sequences coding for the same CDR3. This chain links TRBV13 with TRBJ2-1; 10 bases map to TRBD2. Unmatched junction bases numbered 0, after V lost 0 bases and J lost 4 bases. In germline, CDR1 is PRHDT, CDR2 FYEKMQ (reference sequence). This CDR3 comprises 15 residues. CDR3: CASSLGTSGYNEQFF. Here the CDR3 DNA reads TGTGCCAGCAGCTTAGGGACTAGCGGGTACAATGAGCAGTTCTTC.

V gene TRBV11-3 combines with J gene TRBJ2-1; 10 bases are a match to TRBD2. CDR1 and CDR2 (germline): SGHNT, YENEEA. With 1 base clipped from V and 5 bases from J, the junction kept 2 bases outside the gene matches. The CDR3 length is 15 residues. The CDR3 reads CASSLGSGGHNEQFF. In DNA form, the CDR3 reads TGTGCCAGCAGCTTAGGTAGCGGGGGGCACAATGAGCAGTTCTTC.

The CDR3 nucleotides read TGCGCCAGCAGCCCGGAGCCGGGACTTTACAATGAGCAGTTCTTC. Its protein is CASSPEPGLYNEQFF. The rearrangement links TRBV4-1 to TRBJ2-1; perhaps TRBD2 as D (6 bases). V dropped 4 bases and J dropped 4 bases, with 14 bases sitting between them. Germline V gene lookup returns CDR1 MGHRA and CDR2 YSYEKL. The CDR3 loop spans 15 amino acids.

V and J are TRBV28 and TRBJ2-2; D is perhaps TRBD1 (5 bases). This CDR3 spans 13 amino acids. Trimming took off 8 bases at V and 0 bases at J, with 7 bases between the two ends. CDR1 and CDR2 from the germline V gene are MDHEN and SYDVKM. In DNA, the CDR3 is TGTGCCAGCGGGGCGGCGAACACCGGGGAGCTGTTTTTT. The encoded protein is CASGAANTGELFF.

As to this clone: Distinct nucleotide sequences in the sample also encode this CDR3. The CDR3 nucleotides are TGTGCCAGCAGCTTTAGCGGGGGCTACACCTTC. Translating it yields CASSFSGGYTF. The rearrangement links TRBV5-6 to TRBJ1-2; D not certain. This CDR3 has 11 residues. Trimming shortened V by 2 bases and J by 8 bases, and 7 bases separated the two germline ends. In germline, CDR1 is SGHDT, CDR2 YYEEEE.

This clone has just one count. This chain joins TRBV5-6 and TRBJ1-3, with D maybe TRBD1 (5 bases). The germline V gene has CDR1 SGHDT and CDR2 YYEEEE. CDR3 size: 14 residues. V gave up 4 bases and J gave up 2 bases, with 10 bases separating them. The CDR3 DNA is TGTGCCAGCAGCGCCGGAGGGGCTGGAAACACCATATATTTT. This gives the protein CASSAGGAGNTIYF.